This is a list of T cell receptor beta chains from one sample in a study of blood T cell repertoires in COVID-19. Assay used: immunoSEQ multiplex PCR; TCRdb lists only in-frame clones, some missing. This table holds fewer than 250,000 clones, about 90% found once. The sample comprised PBMCs or T cells enriched from blood (not recorded which). The receptors come from a man aged 25-45 years who had recovered from COVID-19. Each CDR3 is given with its conserved first and last residue. D genes are given only for firm matches. For some rows the clone size is stated as once, few or many, or as a class when expanded; others skip it.

D	V	length	size	J	CDR3
.	TRBV27	16	few	TRBJ2-1	CASSGDGWGDYNEQFF
TRBD1	TRBV5-4	15	few	TRBJ1-6	CASSLAAGGVRSLHF
.	TRBV19	14	.	TRBJ2-7	CASSWTSSSYEQYF
.	TRBV30	13	.	TRBJ2-7	CAWSLPRNYEQYF
TRBD2	TRBV11-3	16	.	TRBJ2-2	CASSPSGGRAVGELFF
TRBD2	TRBV5-6	15	.	TRBJ2-3	CASSLTSVVTDTQYF
.	TRBV11-2	13	few	TRBJ2-1	CASSLPYPNEQFF
TRBD1	TRBV27	14	.	TRBJ1-4	CASSLGTGREKLFF
TRBD2	TRBV2	15	.	TRBJ2-7	CASIQQTSGYYEQYF
.	TRBV4-2	15	once	TRBJ2-7	CASSQESYLAYEQYF
.	TRBV5-1	15	.	TRBJ2-3	CASRPRQTSTDTQYF
TRBD1	TRBV5-4	17	.	TRBJ1-1	CASSWGQGKTGSGEAFF
.	TRBV2	13	.	TRBJ2-1	CASDPGHYNEQFF
TRBD1	TRBV27	13	.	TRBJ1-2	CASSLGQGNGYTF
.	TRBV4-1	13	.	TRBJ1-4	CASSRNRGEKLFF
.	TRBV19	14	.	TRBJ2-7	CASSIAGFAEEQYF
.	TRBV5-6	15	once	TRBJ1-4	CASSLQLGGAEKLFF
.	TRBV28	15	.	TRBJ1-2	CASSPGPTGLYGYTF
.	TRBV7-6	17	.	TRBJ2-1	CASSLVGFSGTYNEQFF
.	TRBV10-1	14	.	TRBJ1-1	CASGGEDRSSEAFF
TRBD1	TRBV7-2	14	.	TRBJ1-2	CASSSDRGSYGYTF
.	TRBV11-2	15	.	TRBJ2-7	CASSLGIDSSYEQYF